This T cell receptor beta chain stems from a study of blood T cell repertoires in COVID-19. The count of this clone is one. The CDR3 loop spans 17 amino acids. The J segment lost 8 bases and the V segment lost 0 bases, leaving 15 bases of the junction unmatched. Germline V gene sequence: CDR1 SQVTM, CDR2 ANQGSEA. Enrolled through a virtual design, the participants were between 18 and 89 years of age and came from under 30 US areas. Allocation to cohorts depended on clinical history reported by the participants. Original methodology: From reference gene primer amplification, estimates of nucleated cell counts were derived. Only in-frame clones appear in the TCRdb table, and some are missing; sequencing was by immunoSEQ multiplex PCR. V and J calls and clone size are given by that table; D and trimming were obtained from the DNA. Of around 450,000 clones detected, approximately 86% appear once; the ten largest clones hold roughly 0.72%.

J is TRBJ2-1 and V is TRBV29-1, with 8 bases lining up with TRBD2. The TCR originated in a woman aged 18-30 years who had recovered from COVID-19. Sequences were obtained from PBMCs or T cells enriched from blood (not recorded which). The CDR3 spells CSVEDRGGPISRDEQFF. The CDR3 DNA sequence: TGCAGCGTTGAAGATCGGGGGGGACCAATCTCCCGGGATGAGCAGTTCTTC.